A selection of T cell receptor beta chains follows, all from one sample in a study of CD8+CD57+ T cells in acquired aplastic anemia. Using its own MiXCR run on the reads, TCRdb lists one record per CDR3 protein. The table lists 250,000 to 350,000 distinct CDR3 sequences, approximately 57% of them singletons, with approximately 8% in the top ten. Sequencing was carried out using sorted CD4+, CD8+, or CD8+CD57+ T cells (not recorded which) from PBMCs. These receptor sequences come from a human donor with severe aplastic anemia or a healthy control (not recorded which). CDR3s include the opening cysteine and the closing phenylalanine or tryptophan. A D gene is named only where the DNA matches it firmly. Clone size is not always given. Where it is, it says once, few, many or a class for expanded clones.

D gene	clone size	V gene	J gene	CDR3 DNA	CDR3 protein
TRBD1	-	TRBV24-1	TRBJ1-2	TGTGCCACCAGTGATAGTTGGACAGGGAATGGCTACACCTTC	CATSDSWTGNGYTF
-	-	TRBV7-9	TRBJ1-1	TGTGCCAGCAGCTTAGGAGGGTTTAACACTGAAGCTTTCTTT	CASSLGGFNTEAFF
-	-	TRBV19	TRBJ2-7	TGTGCCTCCCGCCCCCAAGGGTCCTACGAGCAGTACTTC	CASRPQGSYEQYF
-	many	TRBV25-1	TRBJ2-2	TGTGCCAGCAGCGACCGCCAGGGCTTAACCGGGGAGCTGTTTTTT	CASSDRQGLTGELFF
TRBD2	many	TRBV5-1	TRBJ2-1	TGCGCCAGCAGCAGGACTAGTGTCGATGAGCAGTTCTTC	CASSRTSVDEQFF
-	-	TRBV3-1	TRBJ2-7	TGTGCCAGCAGTTCACTTGGGGAAAGCGAGCAGTACTTC	CASSSLGESEQYF
TRBD2	-	TRBV25-1	TRBJ2-7	TGTGCCAGCAGTTTGGACCGTCTAGCGGGAAAAGACGAGCAGTACTTC	CASSLDRLAGKDEQYF
-	few	TRBV15	TRBJ2-2	TGTGCCACCAGAGGCCTTCCGGGGGCCACAACGAACACCGGGGAGCTGTTTTTT	CATRGLPGATTNTGELFF
TRBD2	-	TRBV24-1	TRBJ2-2	TGTGCCACCGCGGCAGCGGGAGATCCCCGGGAGCTGTTTTTT	CATAAAGDPRELFF
-	once	TRBV2	TRBJ1-1	TGTGCCAACATCCCCGAAACGAACACTGAGGCTTTCTTT	CANIPETNTEAFF
TRBD1	-	TRBV6-4	TRBJ2-3	TGTGCCAGCAGTGGCAGGTTCGGACAGGGTATTTTTCGCACAGATACGCAGTATTTT	CASSGRFGQGIFRTDTQYF
-	-	TRBV12-3/TRBV12-4	TRBJ1-5	TGTGCCATCAGTGATTCGGGTCCGGGGGGCGACCAGCCCCAGCATTTT	CAISDSGPGGDQPQHF
TRBD2	-	TRBV7-8	TRBJ2-3	TGTGCCAGCAGCTTATTCCGCGGGGGAACAGATACGCAGTATTTT	CASSLFRGGTDTQYF
-	-	TRBV10-3	TRBJ1-4	TGTGCCATCTCGAGGACTAATGAAAAACTGTTTTTT	CAISRTNEKLFF